This entry lists 24 T cell receptor beta chains sequenced from one sample in a study of T cell repertoires in cytomegalovirus infection. TCRdb used MiXCR to reprocess the reads, holding one entry per CDR3 protein. The sample includes around 900,000 distinct CDR3 sequences, around 29% seen only once; the top ten take over 12%. Their antigen targets remain unknown. The sequences come from cultured CD8+ T cells from PBMCs, collected from culture after CMV antigen stimulation. These receptors all stem from a human donor in good health (CMV status not recorded). Some clones in this sample may be carry-over from other donors' samples.

The V call is TRBV2, the J call TRBJ1-2; TRBD1 matches 10 bases. The CDR3 runs to 16 residues. Per the germline V gene, CDR1 is SNHLY and CDR2 is FYNNEI. The J segment lost 3 bases and the V segment lost 7 bases, leaving 11 bases of the junction unmatched. CDR3 in DNA: TGTGCCAGCAACCTAAACCGGGACAGGGGTGACTATGGCTACACCTTC. Its protein is CASNLNRDRGDYGYTF.

This clonotype appeared a few times. The genes are TRBV5-4 and TRBJ1-1, with D maybe TRBD1 (5 bases). The V and J ends lost 4 bases and 4 bases respectively, with 17 bases between them. The CDR3 has 15 residues. Germline CDR1 reads SGHNT; CDR2 reads YYREEE (reference sequence). CDR3 nucleotide sequence: TGTGCCAGCAGCCAGTCCAGGGCTCGGGGCACTGAAGCTTTCTTT. This gives the protein CASSQSRARGTEAFF.

This clonotype occurred a few times. The rearrangement joins TRBV6-2 or TRBV6-3 to TRBJ2-1; 14 bases agree with TRBD2. The CDR3 has 18 amino acids. From germline, CDR1 is MNHEY and CDR2 SVGEGT. V was pared by 4 bases and J by 8 bases, with 13 bases of the junction left unmatched. CDR3: CASSSGLAGGPPLYEQFF. The CDR3 bases are TGTGCCAGCAGTTCCGGACTAGCGGGGGGCCCTCCCCTCTATGAGCAGTTCTTC.

The genes are TRBV27 and TRBJ2-7; 7 bases are a match to TRBD1. The trim removed 0 bases at V and 0 bases at J, leaving 2 bases unmatched. Per the germline V gene, CDR1 is MNHEY and CDR2 is SMNVEV (reference sequence). The CDR3 runs 15 residues. CDR3 nucleotides: TGTGCCAGCAGTTTATCACAGGGGTACTCCTACGAGCAGTACTTC. It yields the protein CASSLSQGYSYEQYF.

Here the CDR3 DNA reads TGTGCCAGCAGCTTGGGCTCTAATGAAAAACTGTTTTTT. Amino acid sequence: CASSLGSNEKLFF. J is TRBJ1-4 and V is TRBV5-4; D gene uncertain. The CDR3 has 13 amino acids. Per germline, CDR1 SGHNT and CDR2 YYREEE (reference sequence). V was trimmed by 0 bases and J by 3 bases, leaving 3 bases between them.

A few counts support this clonotype. The J gene is TRBJ2-5, the V gene TRBV4-3; D not certain. The germline V gene has CDR1 LGHNA and CDR2 YSLEER. This CDR3 is built from 17 residues. Trimming removed 0 bases from V and 4 bases from J, with 18 bases in between. The CDR3 here is CASSQDRSEPQRETQYF. The CDR3 nucleotides read TGCGCCAGCAGCCAAGATCGTTCCGAACCTCAAAGAGAGACCCAGTACTTC.

The V and J genes are TRBV6-5 and TRBJ1-4; D remains unclear. This CDR3 has 14 residues. V was clipped by 0 bases and J by 4 bases, with 6 bases between them. Germline values: CDR1 MNHEY, CDR2 SVGAGI. DNA of the CDR3: TGTGCCAGCAGTTACTCGAAAGTTAATGAAAAACTGTTTTTT. Amino acid sequence: CASSYSKVNEKLFF.

The V gene is TRBV20-1, the J gene TRBJ2-1; TRBD1 aligns across 9 bases. CDR3 length equals 15 residues. V was pared by 3 bases and J by 5 bases, with 8 bases of the junction left unmatched. The germline CDR1 and CDR2 sequences are DFQATT and SNEGSKA (reference sequence). In DNA, the CDR3 is TGCAGTGCTAGGCCGGACAGGGGTCCGGACAATGAGCAGTTCTTC. Amino acid sequence: CSARPDRGPDNEQFF.

The chain uses TRBV6-5 and TRBJ2-1, with 9 nucleotides matching TRBD1. The germline V gene has CDR1 MNHEY and CDR2 SVGAGI. The CDR3 runs 16 residues. With 0 bases clipped from V and 8 bases from J, the junction kept 8 bases outside the gene matches. The CDR3 nucleotides read TGTGCCAGCAGTTACTCGAGGACAGGGGTTATAGATGAGCAGTTCTTC. Translated: CASSYSRTGVIDEQFF.

Only a few counts were recorded for this clonotype. The gene calls are TRBV4-3 and TRBJ2-5, with TRBD2 matching 10 bases. The junction had 4 bases not matched to a gene; V was cut back by 2 bases and J by 4 bases. The CDR3 contains 15 residues. Germline V CDR1 and CDR2: LGHNA, YSLEER. This chain's CDR3 is CASSQLTSGVETQYF. CDR3 bases: TGCGCCAGCAGCCAACTTACTAGCGGGGTAGAGACCCAGTACTTC.

The gene calls are TRBV7-9 and TRBJ1-2, with D unclear. V shed 5 bases and J shed 3 bases, with 7 bases lying between them. In germline, CDR1 is SEHNR, CDR2 FQNEAQ (reference sequence). The CDR3 is made up of 12 amino acids. The CDR3 reads CASSDEDYGYTF. Here the CDR3 DNA reads TGTGCCAGCAGCGACGAAGACTATGGCTACACCTTC.

This clonotype turned up a few times. This sequence joins TRBV19 and TRBJ1-1; D is perhaps TRBD1 (6 bases). The length of the CDR3 is 16 residues. Germline CDR1 LNHDA, CDR2 SQIVND (reference sequence). Trimming removed 5 bases at V and 2 bases at J, with 18 bases between. For the CDR3, the DNA is TGTGCCAGTAGTCCACGGACAGCTAGGACCAACACTGAAGCTTTCTTT. As protein: CASSPRTARTNTEAFF. The complete variable domain, with remaining parts taken from reference TRBV19 and TRBJ1-1, reads DGGITQSPKYLFRKEGQNVTLSCEQNLNHDAMYWYRQDPGQGLRLIYYSQIVNDFQKGDIAEGYSVSREKKESFPLTVTSAQKNPTAFYLCASSPRTARTNTEAFFGQGTRLTVV.

The J gene is TRBJ2-4, the V gene TRBV11-2; 8 nucleotides agree with TRBD1. This CDR3 contains 16 residues. The germline CDR1 and CDR2 sequences are SGHAT and FQNNGV. V lost 5 bases to trimming and J lost 5 bases; unmatched junction nucleotides: 11. CDR3 bases: TGTGCCAGCAGCCCCCGGACAGGGAAATTCCAAAACATTCAGTACTTC. Translation: CASSPRTGKFQNIQYF. Using reference TRBV11-2 and TRBJ2-4 for the parts outside the CDR3, the full variable domain is EAGVAQSPRYKIIEKRQSVAFWCNPISGHATLYWYQQILGQGPKLLIQFQNNGVVDDSQLPKDRFSAERLKGVDSTLKIQPAKLEDSAVYLCASSPRTGKFQNIQYFGAGTRLSVL.

The sample holds a few counts of this clonotype. The rearrangement links TRBV27 to TRBJ2-7, with D hard to call. Germline V lookup: CDR1 MNHEY, CDR2 SMNVEV (reference sequence). The V gene lost 0 bases and the J gene lost 3 bases, with 15 bases spanning the gap. The CDR3 runs to 16 residues. The CDR3 spells CASSLSLGNLLYEQYF. The CDR3 DNA reads TGTGCCAGCAGTTTATCGTTAGGCAACCTACTCTACGAGCAGTACTTC.

This clonotype has just a few counts. The rearrangement uses TRBV4-3 and TRBJ1-6, with TRBD1 identical over 9 bases. This CDR3 is 15 amino acids long. Trimming cost V 0 bases and J 7 bases; bases outside gene matches: 1. Germline-derived CDR1 and CDR2 are LGHNA and YSLEER. The CDR3 here is CASSQDGTGNSPLHF. The CDR3 bases are TGCGCCAGCAGCCAAGATGGGACAGGGAATTCACCCCTCCACTTT.

This clonotype was counted between two and nine times. CDR3 region: CASRGTGKKSYGYTF. The CDR3 nucleotides are TGTGCCAGCAGAGGGACAGGGAAGAAATCCTATGGCTACACCTTC. The rearrangement joins TRBV6-2 or TRBV6-3 to TRBJ1-2; 9 positions agree with TRBD1. From germline, CDR1 is MNHEY and CDR2 SVGEGT. The CDR3 sequence is 15 residues long. J gave up 4 bases and V 6 bases, and 9 bases lay outside the gene matches.

V and J are TRBV6-6 and TRBJ1-1, with D unclear. Germline loops: CDR1 MNHNY, CDR2 SVGAGI (reference sequence). V lost 7 bases and J lost 4, with 13 bases in between. This CDR3 spans 13 amino acids. The CDR3 DNA sequence: TGTGCCAGCAACCCCAGCCCATCCACTGAAGCTTTCTTT. Amino acid sequence: CASNPSPSTEAFF.

A word on this clonotype: A much larger clone differs by one base, so this may be a read error. This chain connects TRBV7-2 to TRBJ2-3; D is ambiguous. The CDR3 runs 15 residues. CDR1 is SGHTA, CDR2 FQGNSA, per germline. CDR3 amino acids: CASTLTFGSTDTKYF. The DNA for the CDR3 is TGTGCCAGCACCTTGACATTCGGAAGCACAGATACGAAGTATTTT.

This clonotype showed up just a few times. The chain is built from TRBV6-5 and TRBJ1-5, with a weak D call TRBD1 (5 bases). The CDR3 is made up of 16 amino acids. V was cut by 0 bases and J by 1 base, with 10 bases left in between. Germline V gene sequence: CDR1 MNHEY, CDR2 SVGAGI. CDR3: CASSYSWGESNQPQHF. Here the CDR3 DNA reads TGTGCCAGCAGTTACTCTTGGGGGGAAAGCAATCAGCCCCAGCATTTT.

The chain uses TRBV4-1 and TRBJ2-1, with 8 bases lining up with TRBD1. Trimming cost V 2 bases and J 6 bases; bases outside gene matches: 9. Germline assignment: CDR1 MGHRA and CDR2 YSYEKL. The CDR3 is 16 amino acids. CDR3 nucleotide sequence: TGCGCCAGCAGCCAATATGACAGGGGAGTGAGCAATGAGCAGTTCTTC. It translates to CASSQYDRGVSNEQFF.

This clonotype came up many times. The chain recombines TRBV12-3 or TRBV12-4 with TRBJ2-2, with TRBD2 identical over 8 bases. The CDR3 spans 16 residues. V lost 1 base to trimming and J lost 1 base; unmatched junction nucleotides: 2. The CDR3 nucleotides read TGTGCCAGCAGTTTAGGCGGGGGGTTGAACACCGGGGAGCTGTTTTTT. Its translation is CASSLGGGLNTGELFF.

This chain uses TRBV7-2 with TRBJ2-1; 9 bases match TRBD2. Germline assignment: CDR1 SGHTA and CDR2 FQGNSA. The CDR3 sequence is 16 residues long. The V gene end was trimmed by 2 bases and the J gene end by 4 bases; junction bases not matched to a gene: 6. The CDR3 loop is CASSLNRLADYNEQFF. The CDR3 nucleotides are TGTGCCAGCAGCTTAAACAGACTAGCGGATTACAATGAGCAGTTCTTC.

The chain couples TRBV7-6 to TRBJ1-2, with D possibly being TRBD1 (5 bases). Per the germline V gene, CDR1 is SGHVS and CDR2 is FNYEAQ. The CDR3 contains 15 residues. V was shortened by 5 bases and J by 6 bases, with 19 bases between the two germline ends. The CDR3: CASSGGHILVDGYTF. DNA of the CDR3: TGTGCCAGCAGCGGCGGACACATACTTGTGGATGGCTACACCTTC.

This clonotype showed up just a few times. The V gene is TRBV6-1, the J gene TRBJ1-3; D remains unclear. Germline CDR1 reads MNHNS; CDR2 reads SASEGT. This CDR3 spans 15 amino acids. The V gene lost 4 bases and the J gene lost 4 bases, with 14 bases spanning the gap. DNA for the CDR3: TGTGCCAGCAGTGGGCCGGCGCGTGGGGGAAACACCATATATTTT. Its translation is CASSGPARGGNTIYF.